The rows below give T cell receptor beta chains drawn from one sample of a study of vaccination effects on CD4 cells after COVID-19. For these TCRs, the target antigens are not known. Sequencing used immunoSEQ multiplex PCR; TCRdb keeps in-frame clones, though not all of them. The sample contains tens of thousands of clones, about 73% of which appear only once. Sequencing was performed on CD4+ T cells from PBMCs cultured without peptide, taken after COVID-19 vaccination. The source of these receptors is a human donor who received a COVID-19 vaccine. CDR3s include the opening cysteine and the closing phenylalanine or tryptophan. The D gene is left open where the match is weak. Not every row has a clone size; where given, it reads once, few, many or a size class.

D gene	clone size	V gene	J gene	CDR3 DNA	CDR3 protein
TRBD2	-	TRBV7-2	TRBJ2-1	TGTGCCAGCAGACGGACTAGCGGGGGCTCCTACAATGAGCAGTTCTTC	CASRRTSGGSYNEQFF
-	-	TRBV19	TRBJ1-2	TGTGCCAGTAGTATAGATTTCGGGGCGCACCACTATGGCTACACCTTC	CASSIDFGAHHYGYTF
-	-	TRBV29-1	TRBJ1-1	TGCAGCGTTGACCTAGACAGAATTGGGTACACTGAAGCTTTCTTT	CSVDLDRIGYTEAFF
-	-	TRBV7-2	TRBJ1-2	TGTGCCAGCAGCTCCGGCGCGGTGGGCTACACCTTC	CASSSGAVGYTF
TRBD2	-	TRBV4-1	TRBJ2-3	TGCGCCAGCAGCCACCGGGGGACTAGCGGGTCGGGCACAGATACGCAGTATTTT	CASSHRGTSGSGTDTQYF
TRBD1	few	TRBV24-1	TRBJ2-1	TGTGCCACCAGTGATCTAACAGGGGGCTCCTACAATGAGCAGTTCTTC	CATSDLTGGSYNEQFF
-	-	TRBV6-5	TRBJ2-2	TGTGCCAGCAGTTACGGGGGGGCGGGCACCGGGGAGCTGTTTTTT	CASSYGGAGTGELFF
TRBD2	-	TRBV10-1	TRBJ2-3	TGCGCCAGCAGTGAGGCGGGGGGGATGGCAGATACGCAGTATTTT	CASSEAGGMADTQYF
-	-	TRBV6-1	TRBJ1-3	TGTGCCAGCAGTGAAGCGCTTCCCGGGAGCCAATACAGGAACACCATATATTTT	CASSEALPGSQYRNTIYF
-	-	TRBV7-2	TRBJ2-1	TGTGCCAGCAGCTTCCCCGGGAGCTACAATGAGCAGTTCTTC	CASSFPGSYNEQFF
-	-	TRBV5-1	TRBJ1-1	TGCGCCAGCAGCACGGTTCAGGTGGGGAGGGACACTGAAGCTTTCTTT	CASSTVQVGRDTEAFF
-	medium-sized	TRBV4-1	TRBJ1-5	TGCGCCAGCAGCCAAGATGGATCACAGGGATATCAGCCCCAGCATTTT	CASSQDGSQGYQPQHF
-	many	TRBV28	TRBJ1-4	TGTGCCAGCAGTCTCCCCGGGGGCGGAGAAAAACTGTTTTTT	CASSLPGGGEKLFF
TRBD1	-	TRBV7-2	TRBJ1-1	TGTGCCAGCAGCTATTCCGGGACAGCCGGCACTGAAGCTTTCTTT	CASSYSGTAGTEAFF
TRBD1	-	TRBV5-6	TRBJ1-4	TGTGCCAGCAGCGCCGGGACAGTAGAAAAACTGTTTTTT	CASSAGTVEKLFF
-	-	TRBV19	TRBJ1-1	TGTGCCAGCTCAGTGGGCCGGAGAGGCACTGAAGCTTTCTTT	CASSVGRRGTEAFF
TRBD1	few	TRBV10-2	TRBJ1-6	TGCGCCACCACCGAGGGGGCCGGCTATAATTCACCCCTCCACTTT	CATTEGAGYNSPLHF
-	-	TRBV20-1	TRBJ2-1	TGCAGTGCTCGCCACTCGGGGCAGTTCTTC	CSARHSGQFF
TRBD1	-	TRBV5-8	TRBJ2-3	TGTGCCAGCCCCGGGACAGGGCTCACAGATACGCAGTATTTT	CASPGTGLTDTQYF
-	few	TRBV24-1	TRBJ2-2	TGTGCCACCAGTGATTCCGGGGCAGGGAGAAGCGGGGAGCTGTTTTTT	CATSDSGAGRSGELFF
-	once	TRBV6-5	TRBJ2-5	TGTGCCAGCTCCGGACAGTCCCAAGAGACCCAGTACTTC	CASSGQSQETQYF
-	-	TRBV6-5	TRBJ1-2	TGTGCCAGCAGTTACTCGGGGACCACGAGGGAGTATGGCTACACCTTC	CASSYSGTTREYGYTF
-	-	TRBV9	TRBJ1-3	TGTGCCAGCAGCGCAACCCCTTCTGGAAACACCATATATTTT	CASSATPSGNTIYF
-	-	TRBV3-1/TRBV3-2	TRBJ1-3	TGTGCCAGCAGCCAAACACTCTCTGGAAACACCATATATTTT	CASSQTLSGNTIYF
-	-	TRBV7-2	TRBJ2-2	TGTGCCAGCAGCTTAGTAGGGCTCAGTACCGGGGAGCTGTTTTTT	CASSLVGLSTGELFF